These 11 T cell receptor beta chains came from one sample sequenced in a study of blood T cell repertoires in COVID-19. Assay used: immunoSEQ multiplex PCR; TCRdb lists only in-frame clones, some missing. The sample records 250,000 to 350,000 clones, 75% to 90% being singletons. The sequencing input was peripheral blood. Every receptor here comes from a man aged 18-30 years with active or convalescent COVID-19.

The gene calls are TRBV19 and TRBJ2-3; D gene unclear. V was clipped by 4 bases and J by 0 bases, with 8 bases between them. Germline V CDR1 and CDR2: LNHDA, SQIVND (reference sequence). The CDR3 runs 14 residues. The CDR3 sequence: CASSTDPSTDTQYF. The CDR3 region has the DNA TGTGCCAGTAGTACAGACCCTAGCACAGATACGCAGTATTTT. The complete variable domain, with remaining parts taken from reference TRBV19 and TRBJ2-3, reads DGGITQSPKYLFRKEGQNVTLSCEQNLNHDAMYWYRQDPGQGLRLIYYSQIVNDFQKGDIAEGYSVSREKKESFPLTVTSAQKNPTAFYLCASSTDPSTDTQYFGPGTRLTVL.

The genes are TRBV28 and TRBJ2-7; 7 positions agree with TRBD1. This CDR3 region has 14 residues. V gave up 5 bases and J gave up 1 base; unmatched junction bases: 5. Per germline, CDR1 MDHEN and CDR2 SYDVKM. CDR3 residues: CASSPRQGSYEQYF. The CDR3 DNA reads as TGTGCCAGCAGTCCACGACAGGGATCCTACGAGCAGTACTTC.

The chain joins TRBV9 to TRBJ1-2; 7 bases match TRBD1. In germline, CDR1 is SGDLS, CDR2 YYNGEE. The CDR3 has 13 residues. Trimming cost V 3 bases and J 5 bases; bases outside gene matches: 4. CDR3 protein: CASSGTGGYGYTF. CDR3 nucleotide sequence: TGTGCCAGCAGCGGGACAGGAGGGTATGGCTACACCTTC.

The gene calls are TRBV4-2 and TRBJ2-7; 11 bases match TRBD1. From germline, CDR1 is LGHNA and CDR2 YNFKEQ. The CDR3 covers 15 residues. Trimming cost V 4 bases and J 3 bases; bases outside gene matches: 5. The CDR3 nucleotides read TGTGCCAGCAGCCTTGCCGGGACAGGGGGCTACGAGCAGTACTTC. Translated, it gives CASSLAGTGGYEQYF.

This clone showed up just a few times. The CDR3: CASSQTGSIGQYEQYF. Here the CDR3 DNA reads TGTGCCAGCTCACAGACAGGGTCGATCGGGCAGTACGAGCAGTACTTC. The chain uses TRBV18 and TRBJ2-7, with 7 positions matching TRBD1. This CDR3 is built from 16 residues. With 4 bases clipped from V and 4 bases from J, the junction kept 13 bases outside the gene matches. Per the germline V gene, CDR1 is KGHSH and CDR2 is LQKENI.

The J gene is TRBJ1-1, the V gene TRBV7-9; possibly TRBD1 for D (6 bases). Trimming removed 8 bases at V and 0 bases at J, with 10 bases between. Germline V gives CDR1 SEHNR, CDR2 FQNEAQ (reference sequence). CDR3 length: 13 residues. CDR3 in DNA: TGTGCCAGCGGGCGACAGGTGAACACTGAAGCTTTCTTT. It translates to CASGRQVNTEAFF.

The chain uses TRBV28 and TRBJ2-3; the match to TRBD1 covers 12 bases. J gave up 1 base and V 2 bases, and 1 base lay outside the gene matches. The germline gives CDR1 MDHEN, CDR2 SYDVKM. The CDR3 contains 16 residues. CDR3 sequence reads: CASSLGDRGRTDTQYF. The DNA for the CDR3 is TGTGCCAGCAGTTTAGGGGACAGGGGGCGCACAGATACGCAGTATTTT.

The chain has TRBV11-2 and TRBJ2-1; TRBD2 might be the D (6 bases). Germline loops: CDR1 SGHAT, CDR2 FQNNGV. Deletions cut 3 bases from V and 0 bases from J, with 12 bases between. This CDR3 has 16 amino acids. The CDR3 nucleotides read TGTGCCAGCAGCTTTAGCGGAACAAGCTCCTACAATGAGCAGTTCTTC. Protein: CASSFSGTSSYNEQFF.

This clone showed up just once. The rearrangement joins TRBV27 to TRBJ1-1; D uncertain. The CDR3 runs to 14 residues. From germline, CDR1 is MNHEY and CDR2 SMNVEV (reference sequence). V gave up 1 base and J gave up 1 base, with 7 bases separating them. DNA of the CDR3: TGTGCCAGCAGTTTATTCGCGGGGAACACTGAAGCTTTCTTT. The encoded protein is CASSLFAGNTEAFF.

The chain links TRBV19 to TRBJ2-7, with a weak D call TRBD1 (6 bases). V gave up 3 bases and J gave up 5 bases, with 11 bases separating them. Germline V gene sequence: CDR1 LNHDA, CDR2 SQIVND (reference sequence). CDR3 size: 13 residues. CDR3 DNA: TGTGCCAGTAGTATCTCCAGGGGCGACGAGCAGTACTTC. Its translation: CASSISRGDEQYF.

The rearrangement links TRBV5-1 to TRBJ2-1; D ambiguous. The CDR3 spans 13 residues. V lost 0 bases to trimming and J lost 4 bases, with 5 bases between them. Germline V gives CDR1 SGHRS, CDR2 YFSETQ. This chain's CDR3 is CASSLARYNEQFF. The CDR3 DNA reads as TGCGCCAGCAGCTTGGCTAGATACAATGAGCAGTTCTTC.